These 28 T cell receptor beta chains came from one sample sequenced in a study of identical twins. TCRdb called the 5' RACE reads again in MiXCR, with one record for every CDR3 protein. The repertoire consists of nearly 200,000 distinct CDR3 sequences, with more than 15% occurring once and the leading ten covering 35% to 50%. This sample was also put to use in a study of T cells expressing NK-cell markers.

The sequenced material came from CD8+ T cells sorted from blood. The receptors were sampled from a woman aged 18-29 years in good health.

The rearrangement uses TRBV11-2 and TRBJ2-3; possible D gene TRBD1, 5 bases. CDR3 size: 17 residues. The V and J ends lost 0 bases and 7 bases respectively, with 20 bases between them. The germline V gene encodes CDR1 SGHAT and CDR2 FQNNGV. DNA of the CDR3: TGTGCCAGCAGCTTAGATACGCGGCAGGGTGAGCAGAATACGCAGTATTTT. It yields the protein CASSLDTRQGEQNTQYF. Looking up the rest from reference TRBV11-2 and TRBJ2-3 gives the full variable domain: EAGVAQSPRYKIIEKRQSVAFWCNPISGHATLYWYQQILGQGPKLLIQFQNNGVVDDSQLPKDRFSAERLKGVDSTLKIQPAKLEDSAVYLCASSLDTRQGEQNTQYFGPGTRLTVL.

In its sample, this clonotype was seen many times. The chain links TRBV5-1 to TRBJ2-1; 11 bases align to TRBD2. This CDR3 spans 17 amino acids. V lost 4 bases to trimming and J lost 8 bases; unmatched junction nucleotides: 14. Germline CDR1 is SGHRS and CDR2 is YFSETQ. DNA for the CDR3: TGCGCCAGCAGCCATACTAGCGGGAGTCTGTCCGCCGATGAGCAGTTCTTC. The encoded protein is CASSHTSGSLSADEQFF. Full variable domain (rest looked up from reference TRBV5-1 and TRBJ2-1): KAGVTQTPRYLIKTRGQQVTLSCSPISGHRSVSWYQQTPGQGLQFLFEYFSETQRNKGNFPGRFSGRQFSNSRSEMNVSTLELGDSALYLCASSHTSGSLSADEQFFGPGTRLTVL.

The DNA of the CDR3 is TGTGCCAGCACCTCACCGGGGGGGAATTCACCCCTCCACTTT. Residues: CASTSPGGNSPLHF. The chain couples TRBV27 to TRBJ1-6, with a tentative D call TRBD1 (5 bases). Germline values: CDR1 MNHEY, CDR2 SMNVEV (reference sequence). V lost 7 bases to trimming and J lost 7 bases, with 14 bases between them. This CDR3 has 14 residues.

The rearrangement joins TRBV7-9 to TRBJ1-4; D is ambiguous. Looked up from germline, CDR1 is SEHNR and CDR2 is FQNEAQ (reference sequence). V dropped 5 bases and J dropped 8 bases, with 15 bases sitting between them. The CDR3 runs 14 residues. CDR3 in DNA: TGTGCCAGCAGCCCCCGGGGAGAGAGCGAAAAACTGTTTTTT. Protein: CASSPRGESEKLFF.

The CDR3, as DNA: TGTGCCACCAGTGATTTGGGCCGAGATGAGCAGTTCTTC. Its protein product is CATSDLGRDEQFF. The V and J genes are TRBV24-1 and TRBJ2-1; no clear D gene. Trimming cost V 0 bases and J 8 bases, with 7 bases left between them. Per germline, CDR1 KGHDR and CDR2 SFDVKD. The length of the CDR3 is 13 residues.

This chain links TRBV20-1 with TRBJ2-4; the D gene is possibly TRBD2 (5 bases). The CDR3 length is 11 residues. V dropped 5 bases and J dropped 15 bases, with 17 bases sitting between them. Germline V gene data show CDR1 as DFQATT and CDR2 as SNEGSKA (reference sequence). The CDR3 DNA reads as TGCAGTGCTCCCGACTCCGGGATCCCGTACTTC. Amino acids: CSAPDSGIPYF.

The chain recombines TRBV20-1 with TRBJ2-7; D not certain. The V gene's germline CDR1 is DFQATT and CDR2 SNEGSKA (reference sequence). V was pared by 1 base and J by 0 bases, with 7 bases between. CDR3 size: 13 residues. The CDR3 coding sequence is TGCAGTGCTAGAGCCCCTAGCTCCTACGAGCAGTACTTC. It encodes CSARAPSSYEQYF.

CDR3: CASGLAGVDEQFF. The CDR3 bases are TGCGCCAGCGGACTAGCGGGAGTAGATGAGCAGTTCTTC. The chain employs TRBV10-2 and TRBJ2-1, with 13 positions matching TRBD2. V lost 8 bases, J lost 8 bases, and 3 bases stayed unmatched. There are 13 residues in the CDR3. From germline, CDR1 is WSHSY and CDR2 SAAADI.

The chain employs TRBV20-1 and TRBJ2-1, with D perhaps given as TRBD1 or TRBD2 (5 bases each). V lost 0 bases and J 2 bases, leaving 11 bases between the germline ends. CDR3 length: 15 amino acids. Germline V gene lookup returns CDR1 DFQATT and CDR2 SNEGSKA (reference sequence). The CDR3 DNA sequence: TGCAGTGCTAGAGATGTTGGGGACCCCTACAATGAGCAGTTCTTC. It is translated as CSARDVGDPYNEQFF.

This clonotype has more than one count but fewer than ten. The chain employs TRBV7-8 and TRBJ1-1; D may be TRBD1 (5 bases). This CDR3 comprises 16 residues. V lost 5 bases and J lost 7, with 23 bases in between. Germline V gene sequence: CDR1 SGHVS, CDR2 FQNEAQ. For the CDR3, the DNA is TGTGCCAGCAGCCTAAATCCGGGACGGGGACTAGGTGAAGCTTTCTTT. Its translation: CASSLNPGRGLGEAFF.

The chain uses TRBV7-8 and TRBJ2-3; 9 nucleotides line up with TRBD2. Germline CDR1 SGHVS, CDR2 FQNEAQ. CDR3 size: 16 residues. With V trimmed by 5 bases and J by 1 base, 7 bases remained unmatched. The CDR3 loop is CASSRSAGGGTDTQYF. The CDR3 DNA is TGTGCCAGCAGCCGCTCAGCGGGGGGCGGCACAGATACGCAGTATTTT.

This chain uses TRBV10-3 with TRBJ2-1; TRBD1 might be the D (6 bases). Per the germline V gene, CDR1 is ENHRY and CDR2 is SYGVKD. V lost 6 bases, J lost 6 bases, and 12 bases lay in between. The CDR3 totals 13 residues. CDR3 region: CAISKTGGNEQFF. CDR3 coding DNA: TGTGCCATCAGCAAGACAGGCGGCAATGAGCAGTTCTTC.

DNA of the CDR3: TGTGCCAGCAGTTACTCTGGGGGCCGGAAGACCCAGTACTTC. It is translated as CASSYSGGRKTQYF. The chain couples TRBV6-5 to TRBJ2-5; D possibly corresponds to TRBD1 (6 bases). Trimming removed 0 bases at V and 6 bases at J, with 11 bases between. Germline V CDR1 and CDR2: MNHEY, SVGAGI. The CDR3 totals 14 residues.

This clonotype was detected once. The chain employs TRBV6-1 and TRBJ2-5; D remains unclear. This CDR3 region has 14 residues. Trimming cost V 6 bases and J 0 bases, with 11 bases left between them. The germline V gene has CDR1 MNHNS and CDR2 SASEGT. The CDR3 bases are TGTGCCAGCAGGGCCCCTGGGTACCAAGAGACCCAGTACTTC. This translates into CASRAPGYQETQYF.

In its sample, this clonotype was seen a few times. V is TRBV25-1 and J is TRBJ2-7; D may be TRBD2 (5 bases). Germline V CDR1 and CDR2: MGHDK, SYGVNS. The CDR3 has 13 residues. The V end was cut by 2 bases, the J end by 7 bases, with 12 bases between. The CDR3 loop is CASSETGYEEQYF. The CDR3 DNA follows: TGTGCCAGCAGTGAAACGGGGTACGAGGAGCAGTACTTC.

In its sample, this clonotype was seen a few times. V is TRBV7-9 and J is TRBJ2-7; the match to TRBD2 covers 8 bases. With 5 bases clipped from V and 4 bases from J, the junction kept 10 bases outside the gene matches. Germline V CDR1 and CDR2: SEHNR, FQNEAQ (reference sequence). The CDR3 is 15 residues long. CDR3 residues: CASSPPGTRFYEQYF. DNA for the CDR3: TGTGCCAGCAGCCCTCCGGGGACTAGATTTTACGAGCAGTACTTC.

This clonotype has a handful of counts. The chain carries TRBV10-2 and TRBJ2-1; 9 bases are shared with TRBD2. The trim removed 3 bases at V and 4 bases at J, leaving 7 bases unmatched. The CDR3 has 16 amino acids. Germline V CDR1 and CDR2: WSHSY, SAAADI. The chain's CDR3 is CASSEIGREGYNEQFF. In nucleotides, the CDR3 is TGCGCCAGCAGTGAAATAGGGCGGGAGGGGTACAATGAGCAGTTCTTC.

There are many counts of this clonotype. This CDR3 reads CASSPDQETQYF. As DNA, the CDR3 is TGTGCCAGCAGTCCTGACCAAGAGACCCAGTACTTC. This chain joins TRBV12-3 or TRBV12-4 and TRBJ2-5; no reliable D call. Trimming took 5 bases from V and 0 from J, leaving 4 bases between them. There are 12 residues in the CDR3.

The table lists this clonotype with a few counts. The CDR3 DNA is TGTGCCAGCAGCCAAACGCGGGGGCTAGAAGAGACCCAGTACTTC. It yields the protein CASSQTRGLEETQYF. The V call is TRBV7-8, the J call TRBJ2-5, with D possibly being TRBD2 (7 bases). From germline, CDR1 is SGHVS and CDR2 FQNEAQ. The CDR3 covers 15 residues. The V gene lost 5 bases and the J gene lost 3 bases, with 16 bases spanning the gap. The whole variable domain, remainder taken from reference TRBV7-8 and TRBJ2-5, is GAGVSQSPRYKVAKRGQDVALRCDPISGHVSLFWYQQALGQGPEFLTYFQNEAQLDKSGLPSDRFFAERPEGSVSTLKIQRTQQEDSAVYLCASSQTRGLEETQYFGPGTRLLVL.

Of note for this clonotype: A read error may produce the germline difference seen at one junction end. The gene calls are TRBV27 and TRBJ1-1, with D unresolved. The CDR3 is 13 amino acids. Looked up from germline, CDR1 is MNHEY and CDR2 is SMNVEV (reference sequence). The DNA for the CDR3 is TGTGCCAGCAGGCCCAACTTGAACACTGAATCTTTCTTT. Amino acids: CASRPNLNTESFF.

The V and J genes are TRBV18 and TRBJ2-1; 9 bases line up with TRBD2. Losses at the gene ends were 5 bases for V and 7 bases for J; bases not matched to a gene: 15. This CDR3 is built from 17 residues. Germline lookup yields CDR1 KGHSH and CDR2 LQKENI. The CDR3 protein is CASSANPWGLAGNEQFF. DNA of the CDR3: TGTGCCAGCTCAGCAAACCCTTGGGGACTAGCAGGTAATGAGCAGTTCTTC.

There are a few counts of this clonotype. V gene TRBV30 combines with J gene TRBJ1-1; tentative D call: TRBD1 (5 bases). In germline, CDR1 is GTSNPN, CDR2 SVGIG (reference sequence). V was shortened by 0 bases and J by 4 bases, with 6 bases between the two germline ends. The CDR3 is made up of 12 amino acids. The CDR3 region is CAWSVGGTEAFF. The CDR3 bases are TGTGCCTGGAGTGTGGGGGGCACTGAAGCTTTCTTT. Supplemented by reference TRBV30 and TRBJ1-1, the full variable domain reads SQTIHQWPATLVQPVGSPLSLECTVEGTSNPNLYWYRQAAGRGLQLLFYSVGIGQISSEVPQNLSASRPQDRQFILSSKKLLLSDSGFYLCAWSVGGTEAFFGQGTRLTVV.

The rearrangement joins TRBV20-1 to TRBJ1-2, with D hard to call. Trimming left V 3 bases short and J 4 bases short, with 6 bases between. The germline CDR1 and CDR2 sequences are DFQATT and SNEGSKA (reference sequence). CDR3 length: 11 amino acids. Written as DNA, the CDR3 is TGCAGTGCTAGGGTTGTCTATGGCTACACCTTC. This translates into CSARVVYGYTF.

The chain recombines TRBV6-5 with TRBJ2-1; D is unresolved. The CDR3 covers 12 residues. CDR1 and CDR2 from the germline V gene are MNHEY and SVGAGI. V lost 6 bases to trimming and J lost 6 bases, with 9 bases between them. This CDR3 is CASSRSGNEQFF. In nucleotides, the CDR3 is TGTGCCAGCAGCCGGAGTGGCAATGAGCAGTTCTTC.

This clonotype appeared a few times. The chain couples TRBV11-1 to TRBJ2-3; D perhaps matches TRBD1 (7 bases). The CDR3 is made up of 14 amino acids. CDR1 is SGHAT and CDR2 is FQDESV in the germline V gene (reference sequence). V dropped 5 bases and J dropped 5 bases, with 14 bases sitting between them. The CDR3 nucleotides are TGTGCCAGCAGCGGAGGGGGCCGGCTAGATACGCAGTATTTT. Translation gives CASSGGGRLDTQYF.

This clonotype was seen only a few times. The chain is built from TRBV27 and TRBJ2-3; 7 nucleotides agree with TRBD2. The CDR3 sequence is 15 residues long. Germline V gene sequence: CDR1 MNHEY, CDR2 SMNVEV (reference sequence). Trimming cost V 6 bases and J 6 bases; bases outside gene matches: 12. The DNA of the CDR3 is TGTGCCAGCAGCCCCCTCCTAGCGGTGGGGGATACGCAGTATTTT. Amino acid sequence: CASSPLLAVGDTQYF.

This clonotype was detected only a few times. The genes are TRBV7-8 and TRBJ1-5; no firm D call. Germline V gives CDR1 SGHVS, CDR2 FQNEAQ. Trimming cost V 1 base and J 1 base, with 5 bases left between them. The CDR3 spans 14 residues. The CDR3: CASSLGESNQPQHF. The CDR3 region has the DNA TGTGCCAGCAGCTTAGGAGAGAGCAATCAGCCCCAGCATTTT. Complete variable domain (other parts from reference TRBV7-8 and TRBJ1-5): GAGVSQSPRYKVAKRGQDVALRCDPISGHVSLFWYQQALGQGPEFLTYFQNEAQLDKSGLPSDRFFAERPEGSVSTLKIQRTQQEDSAVYLCASSLGESNQPQHFGDGTRLSIL.

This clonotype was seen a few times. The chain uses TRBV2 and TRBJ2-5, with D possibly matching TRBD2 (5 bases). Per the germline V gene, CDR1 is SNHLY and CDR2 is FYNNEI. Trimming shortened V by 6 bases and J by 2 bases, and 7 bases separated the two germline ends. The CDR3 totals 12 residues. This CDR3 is CASRDSQETQYF. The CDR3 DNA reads TGTGCCAGCAGGGACTCACAAGAGACCCAGTACTTC. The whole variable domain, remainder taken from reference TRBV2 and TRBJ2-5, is EPEVTQTPSHQVTQMGQEVILRCVPISNHLYFYWYRQILGQKVEFLVSFYNNEISEKSEIFDDQFSVERPDGSNFTLKIRSTKLEDSAMYFCASRDSQETQYFGPGTRLLVL.